A single TCR beta chain is shown here with its context. Profiled with immunoSEQ multiplex PCR; TCRdb holds only in-frame clones, not every one. The sample lists 45,000 to 60,000 clones, 90% occurring once. Germline trimming cut 3 bases from V and 3 bases from J; bases unmatched to any gene: 6. This CDR3 is built from 16 residues. CDR1 is LNHDA and CDR2 is SQIVND in the germline V gene (reference sequence). This specimen belongs to a study of T cell changes during pregnancy in multiple sclerosis. The TCR originated in a female donor with multiple sclerosis, enrolled in a pregnancy study. This specimen consisted of CD8+ T cells from peripheral blood mononuclear cells, obtained before pregnancy. The chain has TRBV19 and TRBJ1-5; TRBD1 matches at 9 bases. CDR3 bases: TGTGCCAGTAGTATGAGGGGACAGGGCCCCAATCAGCCCCAGCATTTT. Amino acid sequence: CASSMRGQGPNQPQHF.